Each of the 17 T cell receptor beta chains below was sequenced from the same sample in a study of response to subunit inactivated influenza vaccine. TCRdb reprocessed the RT-PCR reads with MiXCR, giving one entry per CDR3 protein. The sample lists hundreds of thousands of distinct CDR3 sequences; about 15% were seen once. The starting material was CD4+ T cells sorted from PBMCs, obtained about 23 months after vaccination. These receptors were obtained from a man in his fifties or sixties who received an inactivated influenza vaccine.

The chain joins TRBV27 to TRBJ1-5, with D perhaps TRBD1 (6 bases). This CDR3 comprises 16 residues. Trimming removed 0 bases at V and 4 bases at J, with 13 bases between. The germline V gene has CDR1 MNHEY and CDR2 SMNVEV (reference sequence). CDR3 region: CASSLSPTGSNQPQHF. Here the CDR3 DNA reads TGTGCCAGCAGTTTATCTCCCACAGGGAGTAATCAGCCCCAGCATTTT.

J is TRBJ2-5 and V is TRBV29-1, with D hard to call. The CDR3 length is 13 residues. V was clipped by 3 bases and J by 4 bases, with 12 bases between them. Looked up from germline, CDR1 is SQVTM and CDR2 is ANQGSEA. The CDR3 nucleotides read TGCAGCGTTGAGGTCCAGGTTGGAGAGACCCAGTACTTC. Translated: CSVEVQVGETQYF.

The count of this clonotype is one. The genes are TRBV28 and TRBJ2-5, with 9 nucleotides matching TRBD1. The CDR3 loop spans 12 amino acids. CDR1 is MDHEN and CDR2 is SYDVKM in the germline V gene. The junction had 6 bases not matched to a gene; V was cut back by 4 bases and J by 12 bases. The CDR3 spells CASSSGTGMKYF. CDR3 sequence (DNA): TGTGCCAGCAGTTCGGGGACAGGGATGAAGTACTTC. Combining the CDR3 with reference TRBV28 and TRBJ2-5 gives the whole variable domain DVKVTQSSRYLVKRTGEKVFLECVQDMDHENMFWYRQDPGLGLRLIYFSYDVKMKEKGDIPEGYSVSREKKERFSLILESASTNQTSMYLCASSSGTGMKYFGPGTRLLVL.

The V gene is TRBV11-2, the J gene TRBJ2-2; 9 nucleotides line up with TRBD1. Germline V gene data show CDR1 as SGHAT and CDR2 as FQNNGV. V trimming: 1 base; J trimming: 5 bases; junction bases outside the gene matches: 8. The CDR3 is 17 residues long. The CDR3 DNA reads TGTGCCAGCAGCTTAGGACCGACAGGGGGAGATACCGGGGAGCTGTTTTTT. Translated, it gives CASSLGPTGGDTGELFF.

This clonotype was recorded a few times. The chain's CDR3 is CASMSSGNTIYF. DNA for the CDR3: TGTGCCAGCATGAGCTCTGGAAACACCATATATTTT. This rearrangement joins TRBV25-1 to TRBJ1-3; D not certain. Per germline, CDR1 MGHDK and CDR2 SYGVNS. CDR3 length equals 12 residues. Between the trimmed V and J ends, which lost 7 bases and 0 bases, there was a span of 4 bases.

This clonotype showed up just a few times. This rearrangement joins TRBV28 to TRBJ1-2; TRBD1 agrees at 7 bases. J was trimmed by 8 bases and V by 1 base; bases with no gene match: 10. CDR3 length: 15 residues. The germline V gene has CDR1 MDHEN and CDR2 SYDVKM. The CDR3 nucleotides read TGTGCCAGCAGTTTATTCCAGGGGGGCTCAGGAGGCTACACCTTC. This codes for CASSLFQGGSGGYTF.

The V call is TRBV5-1, the J call TRBJ2-3, with D maybe TRBD2 (6 bases). This CDR3 comprises 16 residues. Germline V CDR1 and CDR2: SGHRS, YFSETQ. V gave up 4 bases and J gave up 3 bases, with 18 bases separating them. Here the CDR3 reads CASSGGSGSGTDTQYF. CDR3 DNA sequence: TGCGCCAGCAGCGGGGGGTCGGGGTCTGGTACAGATACGCAGTATTTT.

This clonotype was seen a handful of times. V usage is TRBV10-2 and J usage is TRBJ1-2; 7 positions agree with TRBD1. Per germline, CDR1 WSHSY and CDR2 SAAADI. J lost 7 bases, V lost 3 bases, and 5 bases had no gene match. The CDR3 sequence is 13 residues long. The CDR3 sequence is CASSEGGRSGYTF. The CDR3 DNA reads TGCGCCAGCAGTGAAGGGGGCCGTAGTGGCTACACCTTC.

This clonotype was seen more than once but under ten times. The rearrangement links TRBV28 to TRBJ2-1; D might be TRBD2 (6 bases). Germline V gene data show CDR1 as MDHEN and CDR2 as SYDVKM. This CDR3 region has 14 residues. The CDR3 coding sequence is TGTGGTGCCCCGCGACGGGGGTCCTACAATGAGCAGTTCTTC. Amino acids: CGAPRRGSYNEQFF.

This clonotype occurred a few times. The chain combines TRBV3-1 with TRBJ2-7; a possible D gene is TRBD2 (6 bases). The germline CDR1 and CDR2 sequences are LGHDT and YNNKEL (reference sequence). Trimming removed 1 base at V and 2 bases at J, with 9 bases between. CDR3 length: 14 residues. The chain's CDR3 is CASSQGRATYEQYF. The CDR3 region has the DNA TGTGCCAGCAGCCAAGGGAGGGCCACCTACGAGCAGTACTTC.

This clonotype was detected only a few times. The chain combines TRBV20-1 with TRBJ2-3; 11 bases align to TRBD2. Trimming removed 6 bases from V and 3 bases from J; junction bases left unmatched: 5. Germline CDR1 is DFQATT and CDR2 is SNEGSKA (reference sequence). The CDR3 is 14 residues long. The CDR3 sequence: CSAGSSGRTDTQYF. The CDR3 DNA reads TGCAGTGCGGGTTCTAGCGGGAGGACAGATACGCAGTATTTT.

This chain joins TRBV5-5 and TRBJ1-3; D call uncertain. The germline CDR1 and CDR2 sequences are SGHKS and YYEKEE (reference sequence). The CDR3 consists of 16 residues. Trimming stripped 0 bases from V and 2 bases from J, with 12 bases between. The CDR3 nucleotides read TGTGCCAGCAGCTTGGCGGTCACAGTCCCTGGAAACACCATATATTTT. This gives the protein CASSLAVTVPGNTIYF.

The rearrangement uses TRBV20-1 and TRBJ2-3, with no clear D. Germline lookup yields CDR1 DFQATT and CDR2 SNEGSKA (reference sequence). Deletions cut 6 bases from V and 4 bases from J, with 20 bases between. The CDR3 length is 15 residues. CDR3 residues: CSAGHGWEFADTQYF. For the CDR3, the DNA is TGCAGTGCGGGCCATGGGTGGGAATTTGCAGATACGCAGTATTTT.

Ten or more counts support this clonotype. The gene calls are TRBV10-3 and TRBJ1-5; D uncertain. V was trimmed by 3 bases and J by 1 base, leaving 10 bases between them. This CDR3 spans 15 amino acids. In germline, CDR1 is ENHRY, CDR2 SYGVKD. CDR3 sequence (DNA): TGTGCCATCAGTGAAGGTGGGTCCAGCAATCAGCCCCAGCATTTT. Translating gives CAISEGGSSNQPQHF.

This clonotype was counted a few times. This chain joins TRBV5-1 and TRBJ2-1, with 8 bases that match TRBD2. Trimming at V came to 0 bases and at J to 0 bases, leaving 8 bases not matched to a gene. The germline V gene has CDR1 SGHRS and CDR2 YFSETQ. The CDR3 length is 18 residues. In nucleotides, the CDR3 is TGCGCCAGCAGCTTGGTGTCCCGACTAGCGAGCTCCTACAATGAGCAGTTCTTC. The encoded protein is CASSLVSRLASSYNEQFF.

The table lists this clonotype with a few counts. This chain uses TRBV2 with TRBJ1-4; D gene ambiguous. The CDR3 covers 15 residues. Trimming removed 8 bases from V and 0 bases from J, with 13 bases in between. In germline, CDR1 is SNHLY, CDR2 FYNNEI. CDR3 sequence: CASRDHWATNEKLFF. DNA of the CDR3: TGTGCCAGCCGCGACCATTGGGCAACTAATGAAAAACTGTTTTTT.

This clonotype was seen at least ten times. The genes are TRBV7-2 and TRBJ1-3; no definite D call. There are 12 residues in the CDR3. CDR1 is SGHTA and CDR2 is FQGNSA in the germline V gene. Trimming left V 2 bases short and J 7 bases short, with 6 bases between. CDR3 residues: CASSLRGNTIYF. The CDR3 DNA sequence: TGTGCCAGCAGCTTAAGAGGGAACACCATATATTTT.